The 28 T cell receptor beta chains in this list originate from one sample, sequenced in a study of early T cells in non-severe SARS-CoV-2 infection. TCRdb re-called the 5' RACE reads with MiXCR, one entry per CDR3 protein. The sample has roughly 70,000 distinct CDR3 sequences; around 20% are singletons. This material consisted of whole blood, taken at baseline. The receptors come from an adult who was a healthcare worker with PCR-confirmed SARS-CoV-2 infection or an uninfected control (not recorded which).

V and J are TRBV18 and TRBJ1-2; the D is unclear. Per germline, CDR1 KGHSH and CDR2 LQKENI. There are 15 residues in the CDR3. The V end lost 6 bases, the J end lost 6 bases, and 20 bases lay between the germline ends. The CDR3 sequence: CASSAFRGNQDGYTF. CDR3 nucleotide sequence: TGTGCCAGCTCGGCATTTCGGGGAAATCAGGATGGCTACACCTTC.

The chain is built from TRBV5-1 and TRBJ2-5; 10 nucleotides match TRBD2. The V gene's germline CDR1 is SGHRS and CDR2 YFSETQ. V was clipped by 1 base and J by 0 bases; unmatched bases: 9. CDR3 length equals 18 residues. CDR3 sequence reads: CASSLYASGGSYQETQYF. The CDR3 nucleotides read TGCGCCAGCAGCTTGTATGCTAGCGGGGGCTCGTACCAAGAGACCCAGTACTTC.

The chain carries TRBV5-1 and TRBJ2-3, with D perhaps TRBD2 (5 bases). V was pared by 6 bases and J by 0 bases, with 14 bases between. The CDR3 is 15 amino acids. CDR1 and CDR2 from the germline V gene are SGHRS and YFSETQ. CDR3 protein: CASNTAGPSTDTQYF. CDR3 in DNA: TGCGCCAGCAACACGGCGGGCCCTAGCACAGATACGCAGTATTTT. Full variable domain (rest looked up from reference TRBV5-1 and TRBJ2-3): KAGVTQTPRYLIKTRGQQVTLSCSPISGHRSVSWYQQTPGQGLQFLFEYFSETQRNKGNFPGRFSGRQFSNSRSEMNVSTLELGDSALYLCASNTAGPSTDTQYFGPGTRLTVL.

This clonotype has only a few counts. The chain is built from TRBV20-1 and TRBJ2-1, with 12 bases identical to TRBD2. The CDR3 consists of 14 residues. V lost 3 bases to trimming and J lost 7 bases; unmatched junction nucleotides: 4. Per germline, CDR1 DFQATT and CDR2 SNEGSKA (reference sequence). CDR3 residues: CSARLAGGRNEQFF. DNA of the CDR3: TGCAGTGCTAGGCTAGCGGGGGGGCGGAATGAGCAGTTCTTC.

This clonotype was seen a handful of times. This chain joins TRBV5-1 and TRBJ2-3, with D unclear. CDR3 length equals 13 residues. Germline CDR1 SGHRS, CDR2 YFSETQ. The ends were cut back, 1 base at V and 5 bases at J, with 8 bases in the middle. The CDR3 sequence: CASSLSTGDTQYF. CDR3 nucleotide sequence: TGCGCCAGCAGCTTGTCGACGGGAGATACGCAGTATTTT.

This clonotype was seen a few times. The chain carries TRBV12-5 and TRBJ2-1, with D unclear. V was trimmed by 3 bases and J by 15 bases, leaving 12 bases between them. The CDR3 has 11 residues. Germline V gives CDR1 LGHNT, CDR2 FRNRAP. The CDR3 is CASGFPGESFF. Written as DNA, the CDR3 is TGTGCTAGTGGTTTTCCCGGTGAGTCGTTCTTC.

The rearrangement links TRBV11-1 to TRBJ2-4; D might be TRBD1 or TRBD2, each matching 6 bases. Trimming took 5 bases from V and 1 from J, leaving 18 bases between them. CDR1 and CDR2 from the germline V gene are SGHAT and FQDESV (reference sequence). The CDR3 runs to 17 residues. The CDR3 loop is CASSPWGAPGAKNIQYF. In nucleotides, the CDR3 is TGTGCCAGCAGCCCTTGGGGGGCCCCAGGGGCCAAAAACATTCAGTACTTC.

This clonotype was observed once. The gene calls are TRBV18 and TRBJ2-7; D remains unclear. The ends were cut back, 3 bases at V and 0 bases at J, with 9 bases in the middle. The V gene's germline CDR1 is KGHSH and CDR2 LQKENI. The CDR3 extends over 14 amino acids. As DNA, the CDR3 is TGTGCCAGCTCACCGACCCAGAGCTCCTACGAGCAGTACTTC. As protein: CASSPTQSSYEQYF. Full variable domain (outside the CDR3, taken from reference TRBV18 and TRBJ2-7): NAGVMQNPRHLVRRRGQEARLRCSPMKGHSHVYWYRQLPEEGLKFMVYLQKENIIDESGMPKERFSAEFPKEGPSILRIQQVVRGDSAAYFCASSPTQSSYEQYFGPGTRLTVT.

This clonotype was counted at least ten times. This chain links TRBV2 with TRBJ2-4; no clear D. Germline CDR1 SNHLY, CDR2 FYNNEI. The CDR3 loop spans 17 amino acids. Trimming shortened V by 4 bases and J by 0 bases, and 16 bases separated the two germline ends. The CDR3 sequence is CASSGQLGREAKNIQYF. The CDR3 nucleotides read TGTGCCAGCAGTGGGCAACTTGGACGTGAAGCCAAAAACATTCAGTACTTC.

This clonotype was seen more than once but under ten times. The J gene is TRBJ1-1, the V gene TRBV6-5; D not certain. CDR1 and CDR2 (germline): MNHEY, SVGAGI. This CDR3 region has 12 residues. V dropped 11 bases and J dropped 2 bases, with 12 bases sitting between them. This chain's CDR3 is CASGQANTEAFF. The CDR3 coding sequence is TGTGCCTCCGGGCAAGCAAACACTGAAGCTTTCTTT.

This clonotype came up many times. The CDR3 spells CASSEWLAGTNEQFF. CDR3 in DNA: TGCGCCAGCAGTGAGTGGCTAGCGGGGACTAATGAGCAGTTCTTC. V gene TRBV10-2 combines with J gene TRBJ2-1; 9 bases match TRBD2. V was pared by 1 base and J by 7 bases, with 5 bases of the junction left unmatched. This CDR3 is 15 amino acids long. Germline lookup yields CDR1 WSHSY and CDR2 SAAADI.

CDR3 bases: TGTGCCAGCAGCCAAGACGGAACCAGGGTAATCAAGACTGAAGCTTTCTTT. The encoded protein is CASSQDGTRVIKTEAFF. The chain joins TRBV3-1 to TRBJ1-1; TRBD1 might be the D (5 bases). The CDR3 is 17 amino acids. The V end lost 0 bases, the J end lost 5 bases, and 19 bases lay between the germline ends. Per the germline V gene, CDR1 is LGHDT and CDR2 is YNNKEL (reference sequence). Together with reference TRBV3-1 and TRBJ1-1, the CDR3 gives the full variable domain: DTAVSQTPKYLVTQMGNDKSIKCEQNLGHDTMYWYKQDSKKFLKIMFSYNNKELIINETVPNRFSPKSPDKAHLNLHINSLELGDSAVYFCASSQDGTRVIKTEAFFGQGTRLTVV.

This clonotype was counted a few times. V is TRBV10-3 and J is TRBJ1-5; weak D call: TRBD1 (5 bases). This CDR3 region has 14 residues. The germline V gene encodes CDR1 ENHRY and CDR2 SYGVKD. Trimming took 2 bases from V and 6 from J, leaving 11 bases between them. The CDR3: CAISEADTTQPQHF. DNA for the CDR3: TGTGCCATCAGTGAGGCGGACACCACTCAGCCCCAGCATTTT.

The chain links TRBV5-1 to TRBJ2-3; D unclear. This CDR3 region has 11 residues. CDR1 is SGHRS, CDR2 YFSETQ, per germline. V lost 3 bases, J lost 4 bases, and 3 bases lay in between. The CDR3 spells CASSSSDTQYF. The CDR3 bases are TGCGCCAGCAGCTCATCAGATACGCAGTATTTT.

This clonotype was detected a few times. This sequence joins TRBV9 and TRBJ2-2; D is unclear. The CDR3 covers 14 residues. Germline-derived CDR1 and CDR2 are SGDLS and YYNGEE. V lost 1 base, J lost 6 bases, and 10 bases lay in between. The CDR3 DNA reads TGTGCCAGCAGCGTACCTCAAAGCCCCGGGGAGCTGTTTTTT. Translation gives CASSVPQSPGELFF. The full variable domain, in which reference TRBV9 and TRBJ2-2 provide the parts outside the CDR3, is DSGVTQTPKHLITATGQRVTLRCSPRSGDLSVYWYQQSLDQGLQFLIQYYNGEERAKGNILERFSAQQFPDLHSELNLSSLELGDSALYFCASSVPQSPGELFFGEGSRLTVL.

V usage is TRBV12-3 or TRBV12-4 and J usage is TRBJ2-1, with TRBD1 as a possible D gene (5 bases). Trimming removed 3 bases at V and 4 bases at J, with 10 bases between. There are 14 residues in the CDR3. In DNA form, the CDR3 reads TGTGCCAGCAGTTTTGACAGCAATTACAATGAGCAGTTCTTC. This sequence encodes CASSFDSNYNEQFF.

In this sample, this clonotype turned up a few times. V gene TRBV12-3 or TRBV12-4 combines with J gene TRBJ2-5; D assignment may be TRBD1 or TRBD2 (6 bases each). The CDR3 contains 14 residues. The ends were cut back, 5 bases at V and 6 bases at J, with 16 bases in the middle. The CDR3, as DNA: TGTGCCAGCAGTGGGGGGCGAGTACTCCAGACCCAGTACTTC. Its translation: CASSGGRVLQTQYF.

This clonotype has just a few counts. CDR3 region: CASSQLDSLNTEAFF. The CDR3 DNA follows: TGTGCCAGCAGCCAATTGGACAGCTTGAACACTGAAGCTTTCTTT. V usage is TRBV3-1 and J usage is TRBJ1-1, with D perhaps TRBD1 (6 bases). The CDR3 covers 15 residues. Germline loops: CDR1 LGHDT, CDR2 YNNKEL (reference sequence). Trimming removed 2 bases from V and 0 bases from J, with 10 bases in between.

The table lists this clonotype with many counts. The rearrangement uses TRBV20-1 and TRBJ2-3, with D hard to call. There are 11 residues in the CDR3. The V and J ends lost 3 bases and 4 bases respectively, with 5 bases between them. The germline gives CDR1 DFQATT, CDR2 SNEGSKA (reference sequence). This CDR3 reads CSASAADTQYF. The CDR3 region has the DNA TGCAGTGCTAGTGCGGCAGATACGCAGTATTTT.

This clonotype appeared many times. The chain combines TRBV11-2 with TRBJ1-1; possible D gene TRBD1, 5 bases. Germline assignment: CDR1 SGHAT and CDR2 FQNNGV. The CDR3 spans 12 residues. V lost 5 bases and J 7 bases, leaving 11 bases between the germline ends. CDR3 in DNA: TGTGCCAGCAGCCTCGGCGGGGGTGAAGCTTTCTTT. It is translated as CASSLGGGEAFF. Looking up the rest from reference TRBV11-2 and TRBJ1-1 gives the full variable domain: EAGVAQSPRYKIIEKRQSVAFWCNPISGHATLYWYQQILGQGPKLLIQFQNNGVVDDSQLPKDRFSAERLKGVDSTLKIQPAKLEDSAVYLCASSLGGGEAFFGQGTRLTVV.

V and J are TRBV6-1 and TRBJ2-7, with D perhaps being TRBD1 or TRBD2 (5 bases each). Per the germline V gene, CDR1 is MNHNS and CDR2 is SASEGT. This CDR3 is 13 amino acids long. Trimming left V 5 bases short and J 3 bases short, with 11 bases between. The CDR3 protein is CASSQTDYYEQYF. CDR3 nucleotides: TGTGCCAGCAGTCAGACAGACTACTACGAGCAGTACTTC.

This clonotype was seen repeatedly, ten times or more. J is TRBJ2-3 and V is TRBV5-8; 8 bases are a match to TRBD2. CDR1 SGHTS and CDR2 YDEGEE come from the germline V gene. Losses at the gene ends were 4 bases for V and 4 bases for J; bases not matched to a gene: 11. The CDR3 consists of 16 residues. Written as DNA, the CDR3 is TGTGCCAGCAGCCGAACGACTAGCGCTTTTGCAGATACGCAGTATTTT. It specifies CASSRTTSAFADTQYF.

V is TRBV4-1 and J is TRBJ1-4; TRBD1 is a possible D gene (6 bases). With 6 bases removed from V and 7 bases from J, the gap between germline ends came to 12 bases. Per the germline V gene, CDR1 is MGHRA and CDR2 is YSYEKL. The CDR3 is 13 amino acids. The CDR3 DNA follows: TGCGCCAGCAGGATGGGGGCCTCTGAAAAACTGTTTTTT. It specifies CASRMGASEKLFF.

This clonotype was detected a few times. The chain links TRBV5-1 to TRBJ2-5; the D is unclear. V was clipped by 4 bases and J by 4 bases, with 14 bases between them. Per the germline V gene, CDR1 is SGHRS and CDR2 is YFSETQ. This CDR3 is built from 14 residues. This CDR3 reads CASSIQGNPETQYF. Written as DNA, the CDR3 is TGCGCCAGCAGCATCCAAGGGAATCCAGAGACCCAGTACTTC.

The V gene is TRBV2, the J gene TRBJ2-5; 8 nucleotides line up with TRBD2. After removal of 3 bases from V and 2 bases from J, the junction contained 5 bases not matched to a gene. Germline V gives CDR1 SNHLY, CDR2 FYNNEI. This CDR3 contains 15 residues. CDR3 in amino acids: CASSEQRGPQETQYF. The CDR3 DNA reads TGTGCCAGCAGTGAGCAGCGGGGGCCGCAAGAGACCCAGTACTTC.

This clonotype was recorded many times. Here the CDR3 DNA reads TGCAGTGCTAGAGAGGGATACTCTGGAAACACCATATATTTT. This gives the protein CSAREGYSGNTIYF. The chain is built from TRBV20-1 and TRBJ1-3; no clear D. V gave up 0 bases and J gave up 0 bases, with 6 bases separating them. This CDR3 spans 14 amino acids. Germline-derived CDR1 and CDR2 are DFQATT and SNEGSKA (reference sequence).

This clonotype has more than one count but fewer than ten. The chain employs TRBV7-9 and TRBJ2-1, with 7 bases aligning to TRBD2. The germline V gene encodes CDR1 SEHNR and CDR2 FQNEAQ (reference sequence). This CDR3 comprises 14 residues. J lost 3 bases, V lost 5 bases, and 4 bases had no gene match. CDR3 DNA sequence: TGTGCCAGCAGCATAGGGACTAACTACAATGAGCAGTTCTTC. Its translation is CASSIGTNYNEQFF.

V usage is TRBV7-2 and J usage is TRBJ2-5; possible D gene TRBD2, 6 bases. With 6 bases removed from V and 5 bases from J, the gap between germline ends came to 16 bases. This CDR3 is built from 14 residues. The germline CDR1 and CDR2 sequences are SGHTA and FQGNSA. CDR3 loop: CASSFQAGRETQYF. Here the CDR3 DNA reads TGTGCCAGCAGTTTCCAGGCTGGGAGGGAGACCCAGTACTTC.